Following are 4 T cell receptor beta chains from one sample sequenced in a study of T cell changes during pregnancy in multiple sclerosis. Method: immunoSEQ multiplex PCR; TCRdb's copy keeps in-frame clones and lacks some. The sample lists 95,000 to 110,000 clones, about 90% seen once, with less than 0.9% in the top ten. The specimen comprised peripheral blood, sampled in the third trimester of pregnancy. These receptors were obtained from a female donor in good health, enrolled as a control in a pregnancy study.

The CDR3 nucleotides are TGTGCCTGCCTACTAGCGAATGAGCAGTTCTTC. It codes for CACLLANEQFF. The rearrangement links TRBV2 to TRBJ2-1; 7 bases match TRBD2. Germline CDR1 and CDR2: SNHLY and FYNNEI. This CDR3 is 11 amino acids long. V shed 11 bases and J 7 bases; nucleotides not matched to a gene: 5. Combining the CDR3 with reference TRBV2 and TRBJ2-1 gives the whole variable domain EPEVTQTPSHQVTQMGQEVILRCVPISNHLYFYWYRQILGQKVEFLVSFYNNEISEKSEIFDDQFSVERPDGSNFTLKIRSTKLEDSAMYFCACLLANEQFFGPGTRLTVL.

J is TRBJ2-5 and V is TRBV11-1; 9 bases fit TRBD1. V dropped 5 bases and J dropped 1; count of bases not matched to a gene: 8. Germline V gives CDR1 SGHAT, CDR2 FQDESV (reference sequence). The CDR3 sequence is 16 residues long. The CDR3 DNA sequence: TGTGCCAGCAGCCCAGGGGACAGGGTGGTCCAAGAGACCCAGTACTTC. This gives the protein CASSPGDRVVQETQYF.

The rearrangement joins TRBV18 to TRBJ2-7, with TRBD1 as a possible D gene (5 bases). Looked up from germline, CDR1 is KGHSH and CDR2 is LQKENI. V was pared by 5 bases and J by 6 bases, with 8 bases between. This CDR3 spans 11 amino acids. The CDR3: CASSAGPEQYF. CDR3 in DNA: TGTGCCAGCTCAGCAGGGCCCGAGCAGTACTTC.

The rearrangement uses TRBV18 and TRBJ1-2; D unresolved. The CDR3 has 14 amino acids. The germline V gene encodes CDR1 KGHSH and CDR2 LQKENI. V lost 0 bases and J lost 8, with 13 bases in between. The CDR3 DNA reads TGTGCCAGCTCACCACCGGCTCAACCCCCGGGCTACACCTTC. This encodes CASSPPAQPPGYTF.